The 7 T cell receptor beta chains given below trace back to one sample, sequenced in a study of Ad26.COV2.S vaccination and SARS-CoV-2 variants. Documented treatment: some 20 received Ad26.COV2.S at low or high dose, single or two shots; a few received placebo; per-sample allocation not given. On day 63 after the first injection, vaccine and placebo recipients gave samples. Measured with immunoSEQ multiplex PCR; TCRdb has only the in-frame clones, and not every one. Among about 680,000 clones listed, 80% to 90% were seen once. Sequencing was performed on peripheral blood, taken in a trial of Ad26.COV2.S vaccine versus placebo. All receptors derive from a person between 18 and 65 years old who received the Ad26.COV2.S COVID-19 vaccine or a placebo.

The rearrangement links TRBV10-3 to TRBJ1-5; perhaps TRBD1 as D (6 bases). Per germline, CDR1 ENHRY and CDR2 SYGVKD. The CDR3 is made up of 19 amino acids. Trimming stripped 5 bases from V and 1 base from J, with 24 bases between. CDR3 region: CAISKGGGLGLGSNQPQHF. In DNA form, the CDR3 reads TGTGCCATCAGTAAGGGGGGAGGATTGGGCCTAGGGAGCAATCAGCCCCAGCATTTT.

This clone was found a few times. J is TRBJ2-1 and V is TRBV4-3, with D tentatively TRBD2 (6 bases). From germline, CDR1 is LGHNA and CDR2 YSLEER. Trimming removed 1 base from V and 2 bases from J, with 12 bases in between. The CDR3 totals 16 residues. CDR3 bases: TGCGCCAGCAGCCAAGGGATCGGGGGAACCTACAATGAGCAGTTCTTC. This sequence encodes CASSQGIGGTYNEQFF.

This clone has just one count. The chain carries TRBV12-3 or TRBV12-4 and TRBJ2-2; D gene unclear. The CDR3 consists of 13 residues. Deletions cut 3 bases from V and 6 bases from J, with 8 bases between. The CDR3 DNA follows: TGTGCCAGCAGTTTTCTAGAGGCCGGGGAGCTGTTTTTT. It specifies CASSFLEAGELFF.

The CDR3 nucleotides read TGTGCCTGGAGTGTACAAGGGACAGTCTTCTACGAGCAGTACTTC. As protein: CAWSVQGTVFYEQYF. This rearrangement joins TRBV30 to TRBJ2-7, with 7 positions matching TRBD1. CDR1 and CDR2 (germline): GTSNPN, SVGIG (reference sequence). The CDR3 spans 15 residues. The ends lost 0 bases at V and 3 bases at J; junction bases unmatched: 8. The variable domain in full, completed from reference TRBV30 and TRBJ2-7, reads SQTIHQWPATLVQPVGSPLSLECTVEGTSNPNLYWYRQAAGRGLQLLFYSVGIGQISSEVPQNLSASRPQDRQFILSSKKLLLSDSGFYLCAWSVQGTVFYEQYFGPGTRLTVT.

This clone was picked up one time. Written as DNA, the CDR3 is TGTGCCAGCACAGGGGGACTATCCTACGAGCAGTACTTC. Translating it yields CASTGGLSYEQYF. The chain employs TRBV7-2 and TRBJ2-7, with D possibly being TRBD1 or TRBD2 (7 bases each). The CDR3 spans 13 residues. CDR1 and CDR2 from the germline V gene are SGHTA and FQGNSA. V lost 7 bases and J 1 base, leaving 11 bases between the germline ends.

The chain employs TRBV9 and TRBJ1-2; D may be TRBD1 (5 bases). From germline, CDR1 is SGDLS and CDR2 YYNGEE. The CDR3 runs 14 residues. The V end lost 2 bases, the J end lost 0 bases, and 8 bases lay between the germline ends. The DNA for the CDR3 is TGTGCCAGCAGCGTTCGGGACTCTAACTATGGCTACACCTTC. The encoded protein is CASSVRDSNYGYTF.

This sequence joins TRBV9 and TRBJ2-7, with D unresolved. Germline-derived CDR1 and CDR2 are SGDLS and YYNGEE. CDR3 length: 14 residues. V lost 3 bases, J lost 2 bases, and 12 bases lay in between. The CDR3 here is CASSGRSSTYEQYF. The DNA of the CDR3 is TGTGCCAGCAGCGGCCGCAGTTCCACCTACGAGCAGTACTTC.